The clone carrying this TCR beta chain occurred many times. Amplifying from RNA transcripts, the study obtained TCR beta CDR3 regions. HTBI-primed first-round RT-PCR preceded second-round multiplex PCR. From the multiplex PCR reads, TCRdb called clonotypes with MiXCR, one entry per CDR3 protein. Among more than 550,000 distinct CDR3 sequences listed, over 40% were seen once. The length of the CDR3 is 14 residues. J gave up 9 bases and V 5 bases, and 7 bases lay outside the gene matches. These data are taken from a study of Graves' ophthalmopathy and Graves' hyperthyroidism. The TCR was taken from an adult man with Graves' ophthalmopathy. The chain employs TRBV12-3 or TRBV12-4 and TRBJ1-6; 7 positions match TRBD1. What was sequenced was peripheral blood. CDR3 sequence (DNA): TGTGCCAGCAGTCCTACAGGGGCTCCTTCACCCCTCCACTTT. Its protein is CASSPTGAPSPLHF.